This section outlines one T cell receptor (beta chain) sequence together with its context. The antigen is unknown. Generated by immunoSEQ multiplex PCR, the TCRdb table keeps only in-frame clones and is missing some. The table has about 2.1 million clones, 93% seen once. The data belong to a study of shared clonotypes between healthy human individuals. The study, taken as a whole, reports: Sampling covered blood only; tissue repertoires likely differ.

This CDR3 region has 18 residues. Germline CDR1 MRHNA, CDR2 SNTAGT. V dropped 5 bases and J dropped 4 bases, with 26 bases sitting between them. CD8 cells classed as naive were CD45RO-negative and positively selected for CCR7, excluding terminally differentiated effector memory CD45RA+ cells. The TCR comes from a man younger than 35 in good health. Some clones in this sample may be carry-over from other donors' samples. Source material: naive CD8+ T cells from PBMCs. The rearrangement joins TRBV6-4 to TRBJ2-5; TRBD1 or TRBD2 may be the D gene (5 bases each). Written as DNA, the CDR3 is TGTGCCAGCAGTCGGACCCGCTCCCGGGACCTAGGGAGAGAGACCCAGTACTTC. Amino acids: CASSRTRSRDLGRETQYF.